These T cell receptor beta chains were read from a single sample in a study of T cells after yellow fever vaccination. TCRdb re-called the 5' RACE reads with MiXCR, one entry per CDR3 protein. The sample has just under 600,000 distinct CDR3 sequences; 13% are singletons. The source was PBMCs, collected on the day of the yellow fever booster vaccination. The receptor source for this set is a man between 25 and 39 years old who received the YFV17D yellow fever vaccine. Both conserved end residues are part of each CDR3. Each record gives: V gene, clone size, J gene, D gene, CDR3 protein. The D gene is left open where the match is weak. Clone size is stated in some rows and not others, as once, few, many or a class when expanded.

v_gene: TRBV5-1
abundance: few
j_gene: TRBJ2-5
d_gene: .
CDR3aa: CASSVQAIQETQYF

v_gene: TRBV7-2
abundance: few
j_gene: TRBJ2-7
d_gene: TRBD2
CDR3aa: CASSPFGGDYEQYF

v_gene: TRBV29-1
abundance: few
j_gene: TRBJ2-2
d_gene: .
CDR3aa: CSVHSEDTGELFF

v_gene: TRBV12-3/TRBV12-4
abundance: few
j_gene: TRBJ2-2
d_gene: TRBD2
CDR3aa: CASSNSGSGAGELFF

v_gene: TRBV18
abundance: few
j_gene: TRBJ2-1
d_gene: TRBD2
CDR3aa: CASSPSTSEANEQFF

v_gene: TRBV28
abundance: few
j_gene: TRBJ1-4
d_gene: .
CDR3aa: CASSSPLGGVNEKLFF

v_gene: TRBV5-1
abundance: few
j_gene: TRBJ2-1
d_gene: TRBD1
CDR3aa: CASSRDRVGNEQFF

v_gene: TRBV5-6
abundance: .
j_gene: TRBJ2-5
d_gene: .
CDR3aa: CASSSDREQQETQYF

v_gene: TRBV4-3
abundance: few
j_gene: TRBJ2-1
d_gene: .
CDR3aa: CASSQARVRRSYNEQFF

v_gene: TRBV5-1
abundance: few
j_gene: TRBJ1-2
d_gene: TRBD1
CDR3aa: CASQPSDRRNGYTF

v_gene: TRBV7-9
abundance: few
j_gene: TRBJ2-7
d_gene: .
CDR3aa: CASSTPTNRRPSYEQYF

v_gene: TRBV29-1
abundance: few
j_gene: TRBJ2-3
d_gene: .
CDR3aa: CSGSDGGFTDTQYF

v_gene: TRBV10-1
abundance: few
j_gene: TRBJ1-1
d_gene: .
CDR3aa: CASSEYTEAFF

v_gene: TRBV29-1
abundance: few
j_gene: TRBJ2-1
d_gene: TRBD2
CDR3aa: CSVDSGIGNEQFF